Reported below is one TCR beta chain. Its antigen is currently not known. No per-base quality is available; no much larger clone lies one base away. This sample was taken from a study of cytomegalovirus exposure and HLA in healthy donors (dated by TCRdb to about 2017). Notes on the research overall: A later analysis indicated that the 120 or so validation repertoires were generated on the platform also employed for the 670 or so repertoires of the first cohort. High-throughput TCR immunosequencing, statistical association of individual TCRs with disease status, and machine learning were combined to predict cytomegalovirus infection status. In addition to the first cohort of approximately 670 subjects, a separate validation cohort of approximately 120 different subjects was used. The study aimed to test whether signatures of past pathogen exposure could be identified by cataloging public T cell receptors.

Library generation was performed with the immunoSEQ multiplex PCR assay. Regarding the original processing steps: A statistical classification framework was developed to diagnose cytomegalovirus status using the catalog of TCR beta chain sequences. Drawn from immuneACCESS, this table holds only the in-frame rearrangements with V and J called that TCRdb kept. Clones are partly lost; checked studies trace under half to an unresolved V gene and leave the rest unexplained. The V and J calls and the clone size are those of that table, but D and trimming were determined from the DNA. For this sample the table gives 200,000 or so clones, of which approximately 80% were detected only once. The biggest ten clones account for roughly 7.5% of the sample. Trimmed from V: 4 bases; trimmed from J: 0 bases; junction bases lacking a gene match: 11. The germline V gene (reference sequence) supplies CDR1 PRHDT and CDR2 FYEKMQ. The CDR3 has 19 amino acids, counting the end cysteine and phenylalanine. Only the CDR3 DNA stays, 57 bases, in frame from base 1.

General findings and caveats noted by the study authors: The validation cohort had no HLA typing available for a later analysis, so co-occurrence within that cohort was assessed over all 130 or so repertoires. A total of about 150 TCR beta chains were listed by the study as associated with cytomegalovirus. The authors suggested that the approach could potentially be extended to other disease states and immunological phenotypes. A later analysis found that TCRs clustered in the first cohort also tended to co-occur in the 120 validation repertoires, with approximately 93% of cluster scores above 0. In both the original and validation cohorts, the classifier was reported to diagnose cytomegalovirus status with high specificity and sensitivity. In vitro tests confirmed that a few of the cytomegalovirus-associated TCR beta chains recognize cytomegalovirus antigens. Most TCR sequences were observed very rarely across donors, whereas some public TCRs were present in many individuals.

Donors formed part of the validation cohort, which comprised 120 subjects and was distinct from the first cohort of 666 subjects. The V and J genes are TRBV13 and TRBJ2-2; TRBD2 agrees with 10 junctional bases. The sample comprised PBMCs. The clonotype was recovered from a man aged 18 to 30 in good health and CMV-seropositive. The nucleotide sequence reads as follows: TGTGCCAGCAGCTCCGGAATCACTAGCGGGAACGCGAACACCGGGGAGCTGTTTTTT. This is translated as CASSSGITSGNANTGELFF.